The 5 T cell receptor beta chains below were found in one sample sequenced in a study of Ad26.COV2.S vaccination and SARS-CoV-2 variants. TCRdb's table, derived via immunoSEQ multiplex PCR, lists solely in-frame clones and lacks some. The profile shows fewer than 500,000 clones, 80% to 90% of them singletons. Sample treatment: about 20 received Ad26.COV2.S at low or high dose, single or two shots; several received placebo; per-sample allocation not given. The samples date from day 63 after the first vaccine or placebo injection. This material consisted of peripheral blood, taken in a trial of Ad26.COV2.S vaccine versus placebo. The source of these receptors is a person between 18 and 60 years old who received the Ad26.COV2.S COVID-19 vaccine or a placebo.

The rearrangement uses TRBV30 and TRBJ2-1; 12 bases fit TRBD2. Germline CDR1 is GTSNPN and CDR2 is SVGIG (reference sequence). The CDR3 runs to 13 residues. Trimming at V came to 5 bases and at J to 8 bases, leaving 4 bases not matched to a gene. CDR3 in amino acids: CAWGGLAGYEQFF. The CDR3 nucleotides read TGTGCCTGGGGAGGACTAGCGGGATATGAGCAGTTCTTC.

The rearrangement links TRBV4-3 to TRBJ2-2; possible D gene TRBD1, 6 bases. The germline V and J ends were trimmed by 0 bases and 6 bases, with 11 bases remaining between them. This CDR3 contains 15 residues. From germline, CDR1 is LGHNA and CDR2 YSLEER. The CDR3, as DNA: TGCGCCAGCAGCCAAGAACAGGGTGGGTCCGGGGAGCTGTTTTTT. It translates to CASSQEQGGSGELFF.

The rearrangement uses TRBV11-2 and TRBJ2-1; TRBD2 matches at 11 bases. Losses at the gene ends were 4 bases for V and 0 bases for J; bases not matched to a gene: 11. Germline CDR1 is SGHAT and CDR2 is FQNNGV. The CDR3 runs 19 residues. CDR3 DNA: TGTGCCAGCAGCTCCCCGAGACTAGCGGGGAAAAGCTCCTACAATGAGCAGTTCTTC. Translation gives CASSSPRLAGKSSYNEQFF.

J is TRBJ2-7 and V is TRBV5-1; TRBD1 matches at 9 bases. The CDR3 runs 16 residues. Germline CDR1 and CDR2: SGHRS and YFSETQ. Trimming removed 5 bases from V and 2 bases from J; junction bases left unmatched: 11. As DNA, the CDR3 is TGCGCCAGCAGAAGACGCCGGACAGGGGAAACCTACGAGCAGTACTTC. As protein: CASRRRRTGETYEQYF.

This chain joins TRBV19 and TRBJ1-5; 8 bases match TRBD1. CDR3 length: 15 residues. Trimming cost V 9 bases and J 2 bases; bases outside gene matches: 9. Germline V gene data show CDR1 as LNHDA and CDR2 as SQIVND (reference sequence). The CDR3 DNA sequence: TGTGCCAGCGAGACAGGGGCAGCGGGCAATCAGCCCCAGCATTTT. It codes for CASETGAAGNQPQHF.